This entry lists 17 T cell receptor beta chains sequenced from one sample in a study of blood T cell repertoires in COVID-19. TCRdb's table, derived via immunoSEQ multiplex PCR, lists solely in-frame clones and lacks some. This sample carries about 9,000 clones, approximately 84% of them seen once, and the ten largest clones take approximately 19%. The sequencing input was peripheral blood. These receptors were collected from a human donor with active COVID-19. The donor label of this sample is uncertain.

J is TRBJ1-4 and V is TRBV7-9; the match to TRBD1 covers 9 bases. The germline V gene has CDR1 SEHNR and CDR2 FQNEAQ (reference sequence). V was pared by 5 bases and J by 4 bases, with 5 bases of the junction left unmatched. The CDR3 loop spans 15 amino acids. The CDR3 spells CASSLPGQGNEKLFF. For the CDR3, the DNA is TGTGCCAGCAGCCTACCGGGACAGGGTAATGAAAAACTGTTTTTT. Full variable domain (outside the CDR3, taken from reference TRBV7-9 and TRBJ1-4): DTGVSQNPRHKITKRGQNVTFRCDPISEHNRLYWYRQTLGQGPEFLTYFQNEAQLEKSRLLSDRFSAERPKGSFSTLEIQRTEQGDSAMYLCASSLPGQGNEKLFFGSGTQLSVL.

The V and J genes are TRBV3-1 (or the pseudogene TRBV3-2) and TRBJ2-1, with D possibly being TRBD2 (5 bases). The germline V gene has CDR1 LGHDT and CDR2 YNNKEL (reference sequence). V lost 0 bases and J lost 10, with 10 bases in between. The CDR3 is 13 residues long. The CDR3 is CASSQDTSHEQFF. The CDR3 region has the DNA TGTGCCAGCAGCCAAGACACTAGTCACGAGCAGTTCTTC.

The V gene is TRBV30, the J gene TRBJ1-6; the D gene is possibly TRBD1 (5 bases). Germline V gene data show CDR1 as GTSNPN and CDR2 as SVGIG (reference sequence). The V end was cut by 0 bases, the J end by 8 bases, with 11 bases between. There are 14 residues in the CDR3. For the CDR3, the DNA is TGTGCCTGGAGTGTGGTTACAGGAGATTCACCCCTCCACTTT. It is translated as CAWSVVTGDSPLHF. Full variable domain (rest looked up from reference TRBV30 and TRBJ1-6): SQTIHQWPATLVQPVGSPLSLECTVEGTSNPNLYWYRQAAGRGLQLLFYSVGIGQISSEVPQNLSASRPQDRQFILSSKKLLLSDSGFYLCAWSVVTGDSPLHFGNGTRLTVT.

The V and J genes are TRBV6-6 and TRBJ2-1; TRBD2 matches 8 bases. This CDR3 region has 14 residues. The germline CDR1 and CDR2 sequences are MNHNY and SVGAGI (reference sequence). With 0 bases clipped from V and 9 bases from J, the junction kept 4 bases outside the gene matches. In nucleotides, the CDR3 is TGTGCCAGCAGTTACTCTACTAGCGGAGTTGAGCAGTTCTTC. Translated: CASSYSTSGVEQFF.

This chain links TRBV19 with TRBJ1-5; D is undetermined. V was shortened by 0 bases and J by 3 bases, with 6 bases between the two germline ends. Germline values: CDR1 LNHDA, CDR2 SQIVND (reference sequence). This CDR3 comprises 14 residues. CDR3 sequence reads: CASSIDQYNQPQHF. CDR3 bases: TGTGCCAGTAGTATAGATCAGTACAATCAGCCCCAGCATTTT.

This chain joins TRBV28 and TRBJ2-1; 14 nucleotides align to TRBD2. V was clipped by 0 bases and J by 7 bases; unmatched bases: 2. Per the germline V gene, CDR1 is MDHEN and CDR2 is SYDVKM. The CDR3 length is 16 residues. Here the CDR3 DNA reads TGTGCCAGCAGTTTATGGACTAGCGGGAGGGAGAATGAGCAGTTCTTC. Translating gives CASSLWTSGRENEQFF.

V is TRBV10-3 and J is TRBJ2-3; TRBD2 is a possible D gene (7 bases). Trimming left V 10 bases short and J 3 bases short, with 17 bases between. CDR1 is ENHRY, CDR2 SYGVKD, per germline. This CDR3 is 14 amino acids long. The DNA of the CDR3 is TGTGCCACTCAGACGGGGGGCGGGACAGATACGCAGTATTTT. Protein: CATQTGGGTDTQYF.

The chain uses TRBV30 and TRBJ2-1; D remains ambiguous. The germline CDR1 and CDR2 sequences are GTSNPN and SVGIG (reference sequence). Trimming left V 2 bases short and J 7 bases short, with 12 bases between. The CDR3 has 13 residues. Here the CDR3 DNA reads TGTGCCTGGAGTTGGGCCCCTGGGAATGAGCAGTTCTTC. It codes for CAWSWAPGNEQFF. Together with reference TRBV30 and TRBJ2-1, the CDR3 gives the full variable domain: SQTIHQWPATLVQPVGSPLSLECTVEGTSNPNLYWYRQAAGRGLQLLFYSVGIGQISSEVPQNLSASRPQDRQFILSSKKLLLSDSGFYLCAWSWAPGNEQFFGPGTRLTVL.

Only one count was recorded for this clone. V gene TRBV9 combines with J gene TRBJ2-1; TRBD2 matches at 11 bases. CDR1 is SGDLS and CDR2 is YYNGEE in the germline V gene. This CDR3 contains 15 residues. V lost 4 bases, J lost 9 bases, and 9 bases stayed unmatched. The CDR3 reads CASSSLAGGGGEQFF. CDR3 coding DNA: TGTGCCAGCAGCAGCCTAGCGGGAGGAGGGGGTGAGCAGTTCTTC. The variable domain in full, completed from reference TRBV9 and TRBJ2-1, reads DSGVTQTPKHLITATGQRVTLRCSPRSGDLSVYWYQQSLDQGLQFLIQYYNGEERAKGNILERFSAQQFPDLHSELNLSSLELGDSALYFCASSSLAGGGGEQFFGPGTRLTVL.

In DNA form, the CDR3 reads TGTGCCAGCAGCTTGGGACTTATCACAGATACGCAGTATTTT. Protein sequence: CASSLGLITDTQYF. The genes are TRBV9 and TRBJ2-3; weak D call: TRBD2 (6 bases). The CDR3 is 14 amino acids. With 4 bases removed from V and 2 bases from J, the gap between germline ends came to 11 bases. Germline CDR1 reads SGDLS; CDR2 reads YYNGEE. Combining the CDR3 with reference TRBV9 and TRBJ2-3 gives the whole variable domain DSGVTQTPKHLITATGQRVTLRCSPRSGDLSVYWYQQSLDQGLQFLIQYYNGEERAKGNILERFSAQQFPDLHSELNLSSLELGDSALYFCASSLGLITDTQYFGPGTRLTVL.

The chain links TRBV7-8 to TRBJ2-2; D is undetermined. This CDR3 is 17 amino acids long. V shed 1 base and J shed 0 bases, with 12 bases lying between them. Germline CDR1 SGHVS, CDR2 FQNEAQ. The CDR3 sequence: CASSLEPTETNTGELFF. The CDR3 DNA follows: TGTGCCAGCAGCTTAGAACCCACAGAAACGAACACCGGGGAGCTGTTTTTT.

The CDR3 bases are TGTGCCAGCTTTGAGCAGAACACCGGGGAGCTGTTTTTT. It encodes CASFEQNTGELFF. This chain links TRBV12-3 or TRBV12-4 with TRBJ2-2; D unresolved. The CDR3 totals 13 residues. The germline V and J ends were trimmed by 8 bases and 1 base, with 8 bases remaining between them.

The V call is TRBV4-1, the J call TRBJ1-4; 7 nucleotides line up with TRBD1. CDR1 is MGHRA and CDR2 is YSYEKL in the germline V gene. V lost 2 bases and J lost 8; bases outside the gene matches: 5. The CDR3 covers 14 residues. CDR3 sequence reads: CASSQPRDSEKLFF. DNA of the CDR3: TGCGCCAGCAGCCAACCCAGGGACAGCGAAAAACTGTTTTTT.

The CDR3 loop is CASSLQLGTDSNEQFF. The CDR3 DNA reads as TGTGCCAGCAGCTTACAGTTGGGGACAGATAGCAATGAGCAGTTCTTC. The chain is built from TRBV7-3 and TRBJ2-1; 7 nucleotides line up with TRBD1. After removal of 2 bases from V and 6 bases from J, the junction contained 10 bases not matched to a gene. This CDR3 is 16 amino acids long. Germline-derived CDR1 and CDR2 are SGHTA and FQGTGA.

This sequence joins TRBV9 and TRBJ2-5; the match to TRBD2 covers 13 bases. This CDR3 has 15 amino acids. The V gene's germline CDR1 is SGDLS and CDR2 YYNGEE. Germline trimming cut 3 bases from V and 3 bases from J; bases unmatched to any gene: 2. This CDR3 reads CASSAGTSGKETQYF. The DNA for the CDR3 is TGTGCCAGCAGCGCCGGGACTAGCGGGAAAGAGACCCAGTACTTC. Drawing the rest from reference TRBV9 and TRBJ2-5, the complete variable domain is DSGVTQTPKHLITATGQRVTLRCSPRSGDLSVYWYQQSLDQGLQFLIQYYNGEERAKGNILERFSAQQFPDLHSELNLSSLELGDSALYFCASSAGTSGKETQYFGPGTRLLVL.

V usage is TRBV28 and J usage is TRBJ1-2, with a weak D call TRBD1 (6 bases). The CDR3 is 14 residues long. Germline CDR1 MDHEN, CDR2 SYDVKM. With 6 bases removed from V and 5 bases from J, the gap between germline ends came to 16 bases. CDR3 DNA sequence: TGTGCCAGCAGGCCTCCGGGACAACCATATGGCTACACCTTC. Translating it yields CASRPPGQPYGYTF.

In this sample, this clone turned up a few times. The J gene is TRBJ2-7, the V gene TRBV30, with D unclear. The V end lost 3 bases, the J end lost 7 bases, and 10 bases lay between the germline ends. Germline loops: CDR1 GTSNPN, CDR2 SVGIG (reference sequence). This CDR3 spans 11 amino acids. The CDR3 region has the DNA TGTGCCTGGAGCCTCACCCAGGAGCAGTACTTC. Amino acids: CAWSLTQEQYF.